This record looks at one T cell receptor (beta chain) sequence and its context. Authors' methods: Amplifying reference gene primers gave estimates of nucleated cell counts. The assay was immunoSEQ multiplex PCR, and TCRdb's table has in-frame clones only and misses some. The DNA was the basis for D and trimming; V, J and clone size are from that table. Of around 330,000 clones in the sample, approximately 89% were seen once. These data originate in a study of blood T cell repertoires in COVID-19. Study context: Collection of acute and convalescent COVID-19 samples took place in the United States, Italy and Spain. In each case, the material was cDNA or gDNA derived from T cells, B-cell-depleted T cells, or PBMCs.

Seattle enrolled patients during active infection and tracked them longitudinally. Trimming removed 4 bases at V and 3 bases at J, with 9 bases between. The CDR3 extends over 12 amino acids. CDR1 is SQVTM and CDR2 is ANQGSEA in the germline V gene. Sequencing was carried out using peripheral blood. The TCR originated in a young woman with COVID-19, enrolled during active disease. The chain links TRBV29-1 to TRBJ1-2; D is uncertain. CDR3: CSVGAAYYGYTF. Written as DNA, the CDR3 is TGCAGCGTTGGGGCCGCTTACTATGGCTACACCTTC.